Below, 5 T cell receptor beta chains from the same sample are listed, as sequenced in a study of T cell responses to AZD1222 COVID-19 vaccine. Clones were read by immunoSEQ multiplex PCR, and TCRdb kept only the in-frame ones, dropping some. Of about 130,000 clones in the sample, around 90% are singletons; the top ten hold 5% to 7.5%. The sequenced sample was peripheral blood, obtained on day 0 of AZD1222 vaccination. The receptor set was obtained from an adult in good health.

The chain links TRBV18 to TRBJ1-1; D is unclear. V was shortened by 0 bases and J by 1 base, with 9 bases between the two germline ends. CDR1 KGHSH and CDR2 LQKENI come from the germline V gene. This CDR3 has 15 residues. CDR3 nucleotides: TGTGCCAGCTCACCACCCTCTGCGGGGAACACTGAAGCTTTCTTT. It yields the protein CASSPPSAGNTEAFF.

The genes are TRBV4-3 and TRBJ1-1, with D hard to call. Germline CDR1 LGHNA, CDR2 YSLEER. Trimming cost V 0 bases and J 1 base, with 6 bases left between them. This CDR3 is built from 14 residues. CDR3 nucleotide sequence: TGCGCCAGCAGCCAAGATCTCCCGAACACTGAAGCTTTCTTT. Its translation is CASSQDLPNTEAFF.

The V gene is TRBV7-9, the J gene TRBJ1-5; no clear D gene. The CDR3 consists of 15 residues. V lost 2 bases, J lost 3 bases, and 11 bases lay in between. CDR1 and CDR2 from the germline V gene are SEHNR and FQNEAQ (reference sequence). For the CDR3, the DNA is TGTGCCAGCAGCTTAAGGCAGATATACAATCAGCCCCAGCATTTT. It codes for CASSLRQIYNQPQHF.

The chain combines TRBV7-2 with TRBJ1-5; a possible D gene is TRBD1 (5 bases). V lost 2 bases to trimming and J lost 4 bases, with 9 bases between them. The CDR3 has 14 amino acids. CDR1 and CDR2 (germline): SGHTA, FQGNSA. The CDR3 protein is CASSLYQGNQPQHF. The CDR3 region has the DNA TGTGCCAGCAGCTTATATCAGGGTAATCAGCCCCAGCATTTT.

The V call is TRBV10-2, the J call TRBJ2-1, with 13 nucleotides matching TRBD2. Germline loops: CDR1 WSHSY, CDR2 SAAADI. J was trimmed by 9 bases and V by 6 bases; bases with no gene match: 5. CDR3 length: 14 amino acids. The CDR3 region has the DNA TGCGCCAGCAGACTAGCGGGGGGGCCAGGTGAGCAGTTCTTC. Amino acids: CASRLAGGPGEQFF.